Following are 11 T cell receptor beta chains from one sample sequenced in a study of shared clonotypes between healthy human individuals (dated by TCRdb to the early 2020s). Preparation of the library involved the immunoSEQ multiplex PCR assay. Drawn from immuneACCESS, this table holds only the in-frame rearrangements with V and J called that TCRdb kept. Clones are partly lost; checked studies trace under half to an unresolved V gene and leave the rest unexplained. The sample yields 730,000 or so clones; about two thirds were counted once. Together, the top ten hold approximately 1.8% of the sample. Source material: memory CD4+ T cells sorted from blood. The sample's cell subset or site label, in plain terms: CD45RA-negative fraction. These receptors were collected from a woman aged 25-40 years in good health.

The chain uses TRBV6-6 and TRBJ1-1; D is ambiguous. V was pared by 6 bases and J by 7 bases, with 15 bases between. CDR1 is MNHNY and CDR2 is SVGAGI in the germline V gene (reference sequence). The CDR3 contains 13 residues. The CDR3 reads CASSWRELDEAFF. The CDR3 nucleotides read TGTGCCAGCAGCTGGAGGGAATTGGATGAAGCTTTCTTT.

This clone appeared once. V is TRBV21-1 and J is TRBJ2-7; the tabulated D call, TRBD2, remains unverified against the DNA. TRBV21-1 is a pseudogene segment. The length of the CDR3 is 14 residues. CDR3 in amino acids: CASSSPWRGYEQYF. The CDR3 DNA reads TGTGCCAGCAGCTCTCCCTGGCGGGGCTACGAGCAGTACTTC.

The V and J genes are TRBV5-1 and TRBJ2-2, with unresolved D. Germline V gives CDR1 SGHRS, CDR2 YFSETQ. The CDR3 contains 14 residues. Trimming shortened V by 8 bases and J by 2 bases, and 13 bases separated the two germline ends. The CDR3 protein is CASMSSVNTGELFF. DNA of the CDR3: TGCGCCAGTATGTCCAGCGTAAACACCGGGGAGCTGTTTTTT.

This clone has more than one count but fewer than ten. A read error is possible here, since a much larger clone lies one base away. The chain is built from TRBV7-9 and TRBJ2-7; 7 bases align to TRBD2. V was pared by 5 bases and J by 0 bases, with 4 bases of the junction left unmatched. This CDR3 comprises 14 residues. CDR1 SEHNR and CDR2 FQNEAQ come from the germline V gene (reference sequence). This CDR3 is CASSRQRDSYEQYF. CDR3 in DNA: TGTGCCAGCAGCCGCCAGCGGGACTCCTACGAGCAGTACTTC.

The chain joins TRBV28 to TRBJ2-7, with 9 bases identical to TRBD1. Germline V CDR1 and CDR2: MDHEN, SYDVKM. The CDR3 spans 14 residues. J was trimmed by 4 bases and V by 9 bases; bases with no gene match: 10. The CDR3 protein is CASYKLGTGYEQYF. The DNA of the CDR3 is TGTGCCAGTTACAAGCTTGGGACAGGGTACGAGCAGTACTTC.

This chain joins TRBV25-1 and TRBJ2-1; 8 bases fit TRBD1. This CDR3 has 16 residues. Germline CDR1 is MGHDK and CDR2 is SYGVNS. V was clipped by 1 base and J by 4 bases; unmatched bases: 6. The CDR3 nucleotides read TGTGCCAGCAGTGAATGGGTCAGGGGGCGATACAATGAGCAGTTCTTC. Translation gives CASSEWVRGRYNEQFF. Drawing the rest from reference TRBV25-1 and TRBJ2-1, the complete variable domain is EADIYQTPRYLVIGTGKKITLECSQTMGHDKMYWYQQDPGMELHLIHYSYGVNSTEKGDLSSESTVSRIRTEHFPLTLESARPSHTSQYLCASSEWVRGRYNEQFFGPGTRLTVL.

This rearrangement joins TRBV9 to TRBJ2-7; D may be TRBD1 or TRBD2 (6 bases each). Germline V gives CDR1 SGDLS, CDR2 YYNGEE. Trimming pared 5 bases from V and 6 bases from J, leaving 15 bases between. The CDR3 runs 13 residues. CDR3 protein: CASSLQGGREQYF. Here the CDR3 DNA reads TGTGCCAGCAGTCTCCAAGGGGGGCGCGAGCAGTACTTC.

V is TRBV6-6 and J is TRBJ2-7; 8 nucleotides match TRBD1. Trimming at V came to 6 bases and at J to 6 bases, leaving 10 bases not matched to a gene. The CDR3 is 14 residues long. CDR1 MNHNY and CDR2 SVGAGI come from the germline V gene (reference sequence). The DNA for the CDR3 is TGTGCCAGCAGCCCCCCGGACAGGGCAGGCGAGCAGTACTTC. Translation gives CASSPPDRAGEQYF.

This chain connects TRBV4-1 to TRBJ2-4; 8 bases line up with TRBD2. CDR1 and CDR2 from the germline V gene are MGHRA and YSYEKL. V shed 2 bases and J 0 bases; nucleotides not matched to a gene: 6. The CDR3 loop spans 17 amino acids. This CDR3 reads CASSQPTSGLAKNIQYF. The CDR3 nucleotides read TGCGCCAGCAGCCAACCCACTAGCGGACTAGCCAAAAACATTCAGTACTTC.

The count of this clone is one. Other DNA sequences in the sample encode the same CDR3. CDR3 residues: CASSSEETQYF. The DNA of the CDR3 is TGTGCCAGCAGCTCTGAGGAGACCCAGTACTTC. V and J are TRBV7-9 and TRBJ2-5, with unresolved D. The V gene's germline CDR1 is SEHNR and CDR2 FQNEAQ (reference sequence). CDR3 size: 11 residues. Trimming left V 4 bases short and J 5 bases short, with 5 bases between.

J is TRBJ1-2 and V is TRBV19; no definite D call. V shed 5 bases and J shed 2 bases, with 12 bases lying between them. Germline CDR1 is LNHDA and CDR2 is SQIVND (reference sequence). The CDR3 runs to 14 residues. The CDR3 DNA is TGTGCCAGTAGTTGGTCCGGAAAAAACTATGGCTACACCTTC. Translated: CASSWSGKNYGYTF.